The clone carrying this T cell receptor beta chain was counted between two and nine times. The target antigen is unknown. The CDR3 runs to 15 residues. V lost 6 bases and J 4 bases, leaving 16 bases between the germline ends. This specimen comes from a study of blood T cells in healthy people across ages. Study-level results: Long-lived donors had more naive CD4+ cells and higher diversity than aged donors.

Alongside a J-beta primer mix, a sample-barcoded 5' primer served in a second PCR lasting about 7 to 11 cycles. CDR3-containing paired-end reads numbering at least 2.5 million came from each sample. MiXCR, run by TCRdb on the 5' RACE reads, gives a single entry per CDR3 protein. The sample contains 1.5 million to 2 million distinct CDR3 sequences, about 28% of which appear only once. Source material: blood. The TCR sequence derives from a woman aged 25 to 39 in good health. The chain has TRBV12-3 or TRBV12-4 and TRBJ2-1, with a weak D call TRBD1 (6 bases). This chain's CDR3 is CASRMAGAKYNEQFF. In DNA form, the CDR3 reads TGTGCCAGCAGGATGGCAGGGGCGAAGTACAATGAGCAGTTCTTC.